The subject of this entry is one T cell receptor (beta chain). The CDR3 extends over 16 amino acids. From germline, CDR1 is KGHDR and CDR2 SFDVKD. The sample belongs to a study of T cells expressing NK-cell markers. From its re-call of the 5' RACE reads, TCRdb lists each CDR3 protein once, without DNA. In all, the sample yields about 260,000 distinct CDR3 sequences. This receptor was identified in a man younger than 30 in good health. The specimen was blood T cells: a sorted CD56 or NKG2C T cell subset, CD4+ or CD8+ T cells, or bulk PBMC T cells (not recorded which). This rearrangement joins TRBV24-1 to TRBJ1-2. The CDR3 spells CATSGFPSADSVGYTF.